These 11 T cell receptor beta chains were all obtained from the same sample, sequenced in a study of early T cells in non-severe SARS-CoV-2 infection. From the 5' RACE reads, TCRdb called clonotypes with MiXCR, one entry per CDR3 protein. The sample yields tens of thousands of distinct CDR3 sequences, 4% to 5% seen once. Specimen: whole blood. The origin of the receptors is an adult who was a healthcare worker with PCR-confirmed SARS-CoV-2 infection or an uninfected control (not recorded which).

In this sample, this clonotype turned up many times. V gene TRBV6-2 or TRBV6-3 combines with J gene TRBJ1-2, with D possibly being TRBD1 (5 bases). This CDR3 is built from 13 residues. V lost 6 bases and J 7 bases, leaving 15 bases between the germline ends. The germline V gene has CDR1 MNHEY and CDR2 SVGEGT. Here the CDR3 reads CASSLDSVLGYTF. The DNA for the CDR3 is TGTGCCAGCAGCCTCGACAGTGTGCTTGGCTACACCTTC.

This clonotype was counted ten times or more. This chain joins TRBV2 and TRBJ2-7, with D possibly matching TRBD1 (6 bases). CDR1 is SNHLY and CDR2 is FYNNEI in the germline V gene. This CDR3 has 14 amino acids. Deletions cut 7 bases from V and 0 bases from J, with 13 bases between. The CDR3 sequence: CASIPGVSSYEQYF. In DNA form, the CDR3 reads TGTGCCAGCATCCCAGGGGTAAGCTCCTACGAGCAGTACTTC.

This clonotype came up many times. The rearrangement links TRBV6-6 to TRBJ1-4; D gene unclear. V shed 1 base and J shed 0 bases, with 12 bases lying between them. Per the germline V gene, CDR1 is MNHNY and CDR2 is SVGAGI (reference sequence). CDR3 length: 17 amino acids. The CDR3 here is CASSYLEGPTTNEKLFF. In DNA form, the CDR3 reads TGTGCCAGCAGTTACTTGGAGGGCCCGACAACTAATGAAAAACTGTTTTTT.

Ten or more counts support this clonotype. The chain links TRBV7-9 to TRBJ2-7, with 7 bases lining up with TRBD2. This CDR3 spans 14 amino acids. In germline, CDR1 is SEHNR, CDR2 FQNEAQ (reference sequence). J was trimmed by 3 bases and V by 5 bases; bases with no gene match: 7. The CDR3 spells CASSNSGPNYEQYF. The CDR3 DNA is TGTGCCAGCAGCAATAGCGGGCCAAACTACGAGCAGTACTTC.

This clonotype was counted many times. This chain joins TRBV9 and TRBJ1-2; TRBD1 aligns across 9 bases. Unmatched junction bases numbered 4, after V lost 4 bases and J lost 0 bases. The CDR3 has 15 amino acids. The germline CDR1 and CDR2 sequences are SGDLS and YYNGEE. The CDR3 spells CASSPGQGPNYGYTF. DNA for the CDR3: TGTGCCAGCAGCCCAGGACAGGGGCCTAACTATGGCTACACCTTC. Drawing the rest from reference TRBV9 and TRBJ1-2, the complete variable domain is DSGVTQTPKHLITATGQRVTLRCSPRSGDLSVYWYQQSLDQGLQFLIQYYNGEERAKGNILERFSAQQFPDLHSELNLSSLELGDSALYFCASSPGQGPNYGYTFGSGTRLTVV.

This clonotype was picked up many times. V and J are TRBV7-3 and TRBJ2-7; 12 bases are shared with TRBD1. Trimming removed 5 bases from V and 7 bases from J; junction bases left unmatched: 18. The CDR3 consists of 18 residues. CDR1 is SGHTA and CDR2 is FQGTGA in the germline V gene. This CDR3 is CASSPIPQGTGGAGEQYF. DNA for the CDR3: TGTGCCAGCAGCCCCATACCGCAAGGGACAGGGGGCGCAGGGGAGCAGTACTTC. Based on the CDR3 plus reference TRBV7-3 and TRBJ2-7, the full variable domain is GAGVSQTPSNKVTEKGKYVELRCDPISGHTALYWYRQSLGQGPEFLIYFQGTGAADDSGLPNDRFFAVRPEGSVSTLKIQRTERGDSAVYLCASSPIPQGTGGAGEQYFGPGTRLTVT.

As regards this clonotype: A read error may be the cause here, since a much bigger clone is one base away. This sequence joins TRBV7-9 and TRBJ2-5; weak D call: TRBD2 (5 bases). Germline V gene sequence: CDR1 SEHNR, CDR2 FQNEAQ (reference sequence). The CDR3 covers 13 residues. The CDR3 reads CVSSLAYQETQYF. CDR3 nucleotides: TGTGTCAGCAGCTTAGCGTACCAAGAGACCCAGTACTTC.

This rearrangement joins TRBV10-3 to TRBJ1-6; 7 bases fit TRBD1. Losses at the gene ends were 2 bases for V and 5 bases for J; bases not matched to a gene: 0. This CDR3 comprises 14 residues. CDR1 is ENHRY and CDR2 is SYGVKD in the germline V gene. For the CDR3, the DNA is TGTGCCATCAGTGAGGGGACAGATAATTCACCCCTCCACTTT. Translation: CAISEGTDNSPLHF.

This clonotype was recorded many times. The CDR3 sequence is CASRLGTSTDTQYF. For the CDR3, the DNA is TGTGCCAGCAGACTTGGGACCAGCACAGATACGCAGTATTTT. The chain recombines TRBV7-3 with TRBJ2-3; perhaps D is TRBD1 or TRBD2 (5 bases each). V was clipped by 6 bases and J by 0 bases, with 10 bases between them. The CDR3 is 14 amino acids. Germline V gives CDR1 SGHTA, CDR2 FQGTGA.

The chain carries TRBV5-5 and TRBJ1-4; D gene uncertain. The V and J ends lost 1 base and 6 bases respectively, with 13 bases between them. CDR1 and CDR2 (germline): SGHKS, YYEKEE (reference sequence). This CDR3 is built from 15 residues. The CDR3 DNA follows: TGTGCCAGCAGCTTGCAAGCGGGGATCGATGAAAAACTGTTTTTT. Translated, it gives CASSLQAGIDEKLFF.

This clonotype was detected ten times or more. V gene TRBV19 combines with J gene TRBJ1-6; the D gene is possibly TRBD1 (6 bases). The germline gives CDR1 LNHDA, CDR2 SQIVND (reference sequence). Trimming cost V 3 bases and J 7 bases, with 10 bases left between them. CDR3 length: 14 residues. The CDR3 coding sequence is TGTGCCAGTAGTATTACAGGGCCGAATTCACCCCTCCACTTT. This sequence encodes CASSITGPNSPLHF.